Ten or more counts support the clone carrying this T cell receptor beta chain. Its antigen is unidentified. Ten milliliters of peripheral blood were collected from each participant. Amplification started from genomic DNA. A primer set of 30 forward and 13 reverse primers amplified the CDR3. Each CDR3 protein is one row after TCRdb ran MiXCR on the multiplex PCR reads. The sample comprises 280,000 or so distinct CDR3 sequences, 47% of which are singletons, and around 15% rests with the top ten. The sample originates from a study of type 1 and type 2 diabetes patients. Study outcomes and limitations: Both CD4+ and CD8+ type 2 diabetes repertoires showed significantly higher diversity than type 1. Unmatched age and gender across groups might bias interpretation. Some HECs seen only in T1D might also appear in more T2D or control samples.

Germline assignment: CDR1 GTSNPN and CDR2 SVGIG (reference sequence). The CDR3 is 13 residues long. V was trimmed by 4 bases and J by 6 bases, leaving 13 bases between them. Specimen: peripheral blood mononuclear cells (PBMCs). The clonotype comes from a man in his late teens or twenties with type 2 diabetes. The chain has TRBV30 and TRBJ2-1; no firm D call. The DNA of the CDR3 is TGTGCCTGGATTCGCAACAAGGGCAATGAGCAGTTCTTC. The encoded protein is CAWIRNKGNEQFF.